Below, 17 T cell receptor beta chains from the same sample are listed, as sequenced in a study of identical twins. Using its own MiXCR run on the 5' RACE reads, TCRdb lists one record per CDR3 protein. The sample includes approximately 590,000 distinct CDR3 sequences, more than 9% of them seen just once. These data were also reused for a study on yellow fever vaccine responses in identical twins.

Specimen: PBMCs. These receptors were obtained from a young woman in good health.

This clonotype has at least ten counts. This chain connects TRBV6-2 or TRBV6-3 to TRBJ2-7; 9 nucleotides agree with TRBD2. CDR3 length: 15 residues. Per the germline V gene, CDR1 is MNHEY and CDR2 is SVGEGT. V lost 6 bases and J lost 2; bases outside the gene matches: 8. CDR3 loop: CASRPSGANTYEQYF. As DNA, the CDR3 is TGTGCCAGCAGACCTAGCGGGGCAAATACCTACGAGCAGTACTTC.

The chain carries TRBV24-1 and TRBJ2-1; D unresolved. The CDR3 runs 13 residues. Trimming stripped 6 bases from V and 4 bases from J, with 9 bases between. Germline values: CDR1 KGHDR, CDR2 SFDVKD. In DNA, the CDR3 is TGTGCCACCAGTTTTGAGGCTTACAATGAGCAGTTCTTC. It yields the protein CATSFEAYNEQFF.

This clonotype was detected many times. The V gene is TRBV20-1, the J gene TRBJ2-1; D not certain. Germline-derived CDR1 and CDR2 are DFQATT and SNEGSKA (reference sequence). V was trimmed by 0 bases and J by 10 bases, leaving 4 bases between them. This CDR3 is 10 amino acids long. The CDR3: CSARDLEQFF. DNA of the CDR3: TGCAGTGCTAGAGATCTCGAGCAGTTCTTC.

This rearrangement joins TRBV12-3 or TRBV12-4 to TRBJ2-1, with 10 positions matching TRBD1. J lost 5 bases, V lost 3 bases, and 7 bases had no gene match. The CDR3 totals 16 residues. CDR3 in amino acids: CASSFFPGTGDNEQFF. In DNA form, the CDR3 reads TGTGCCAGCAGTTTTTTCCCGGGGACAGGGGACAATGAGCAGTTCTTC.

This clonotype was detected a few times. The chain has TRBV12-3 or TRBV12-4 and TRBJ2-1; D might be TRBD2 (6 bases). The V gene lost 0 bases and the J gene lost 7 bases, with 10 bases spanning the gap. CDR3 length equals 14 residues. CDR3 DNA: TGTGCCAGCAGTTTAGCGTGGAGGGGAAATGAGCAGTTCTTC. Translation gives CASSLAWRGNEQFF.

With respect to this clonotype: Being one base from a much bigger clone, this may be a read error. Written as DNA, the CDR3 is TGTGCCAGCAGCCAATCAGGGGGCTCCTACAATGAGCAGTTCTTC. Its protein is CASSQSGGSYNEQFF. The chain carries TRBV4-2 and TRBJ2-1, with 7 bases fitting TRBD1. The CDR3 length is 15 residues. CDR1 is LGHNA, CDR2 YNFKEQ, per germline. Germline trimming cut 2 bases from V and 0 bases from J; bases unmatched to any gene: 1.

A few counts support this clonotype. This rearrangement joins TRBV24-1 to TRBJ2-5; D is possibly TRBD2 (6 bases). The germline V gene has CDR1 KGHDR and CDR2 SFDVKD. Trimming cost V 2 bases and J 4 bases, with 13 bases left between them. The CDR3 covers 15 residues. CDR3 amino acids: CATSDSAGSGETQYF. In DNA, the CDR3 is TGTGCCACCAGTGATTCTGCAGGTAGCGGAGAGACCCAGTACTTC.

This clonotype came up a few times. The chain joins TRBV28 to TRBJ2-7, with D tentatively TRBD2 (6 bases). V lost 8 bases to trimming and J lost 3 bases, with 14 bases between them. The length of the CDR3 is 13 residues. CDR1 is MDHEN and CDR2 is SYDVKM in the germline V gene. CDR3 residues: CASGGTTDYEQYF. The CDR3 DNA reads TGTGCCAGCGGGGGGACGACAGACTACGAGCAGTACTTC.

In this sample, this clonotype turned up a few times. V and J are TRBV7-2 and TRBJ2-7; 10 bases map to TRBD2. Losses at the gene ends were 5 bases for V and 0 bases for J; bases not matched to a gene: 4. The CDR3 length is 15 residues. Germline loops: CDR1 SGHTA, CDR2 FQGNSA. CDR3 loop: CASSRIAGGSYEQYF. The CDR3 region has the DNA TGTGCCAGCAGCCGTATAGCGGGAGGCTCCTACGAGCAGTACTTC. The full variable domain, its missing parts supplied by reference TRBV7-2 and TRBJ2-7, is GAGVSQSPSNKVTEKGKDVELRCDPISGHTALYWYRQSLGQGLEFLIYFQGNSAPDKSGLPSDRFSAERTGGSVSTLTIQRTQQEDSAVYLCASSRIAGGSYEQYFGPGTRLTVT.

This clonotype showed up many times. The chain joins TRBV5-1 to TRBJ2-3; 10 bases map to TRBD2. The CDR3 totals 16 residues. The J segment lost 4 bases and the V segment lost 0 bases, leaving 5 bases of the junction unmatched. Germline V CDR1 and CDR2: SGHRS, YFSETQ. The CDR3 DNA sequence: TGCGCCAGCAGCTTGGCCGCTAGCGGGAGCCCAGATACGCAGTATTTT. Translation gives CASSLAASGSPDTQYF.

This clonotype was recorded a few times. This chain uses TRBV9 with TRBJ2-1; 14 nucleotides match TRBD2. V trimming: 2 bases; J trimming: 5 bases; junction bases outside the gene matches: 6. The CDR3 totals 17 residues. Germline CDR1 and CDR2: SGDLS and YYNGEE. The CDR3 bases are TGTGCCAGCAGCGTGACTAGCGGGGGGGCGAGGAACAATGAGCAGTTCTTC. Translated: CASSVTSGGARNNEQFF.

The chain carries TRBV20-1 and TRBJ2-1, with 9 bases lining up with TRBD1. The CDR3 consists of 17 residues. Trimming took 3 bases from V and 1 from J; bases not matched to a gene: 10. The germline CDR1 and CDR2 sequences are DFQATT and SNEGSKA (reference sequence). DNA of the CDR3: TGCAGTGCTAGTCCCGTCAGGACAGGGGTTTCCTACAATGAGCAGTTCTTC. Translated: CSASPVRTGVSYNEQFF.

This rearrangement joins TRBV20-1 to TRBJ2-1, with TRBD2 matching 9 bases. Trimming took 4 bases from V and 4 from J; bases not matched to a gene: 14. The CDR3 has 17 amino acids. Germline V lookup: CDR1 DFQATT, CDR2 SNEGSKA (reference sequence). The CDR3 protein is CSAKVGDRGRGYNEQFF. In DNA form, the CDR3 reads TGCAGTGCTAAAGTGGGGGATCGCGGGAGGGGGTACAATGAGCAGTTCTTC.

There are many counts of this clonotype. V is TRBV29-1 and J is TRBJ1-1; D perhaps matches TRBD1 (5 bases). This CDR3 has 15 amino acids. The germline CDR1 and CDR2 sequences are SQVTM and ANQGSEA. The V and J ends lost 5 bases and 5 bases respectively, with 21 bases between them. The CDR3, as DNA: TGCAGCGTTACCGCTCTGGGGCGGGAGGGGACTGAAGCTTTCTTT. Translating it yields CSVTALGREGTEAFF.

J is TRBJ2-3 and V is TRBV2; 10 bases are a match to TRBD2. This CDR3 contains 15 residues. Germline trimming cut 2 bases from V and 6 bases from J; bases unmatched to any gene: 5. Germline CDR1 and CDR2: SNHLY and FYNNEI. Here the CDR3 DNA reads TGTGCCAGCAGTGAAAGAGCGGGGGGGCGTGATACGCAGTATTTT. It encodes CASSERAGGRDTQYF.

About this clonotype: One base away lies a much larger clone, so this may be a sequencing read error. The V gene is TRBV20-1, the J gene TRBJ2-3; D gene uncertain. The germline CDR1 and CDR2 sequences are DFQATT and SNEGSKA (reference sequence). This CDR3 is 14 amino acids long. The V and J ends lost 6 bases and 0 bases respectively, with 13 bases between them. CDR3 loop: CSAPGPYSTDTQYF. In nucleotides, the CDR3 is TGCAGTGCCCCGGGTCCCTATAGCACAGATACGCAGTATTTT.

The table lists this clonotype with many counts. CDR3 nucleotides: TGCAGTGCTAGAGATCAACGGCGGGAGGCTGGCACCGGGGAGCTGTTTTTT. Encoded protein: CSARDQRREAGTGELFF. The chain joins TRBV20-1 to TRBJ2-2, with TRBD2 matching 8 bases. Germline assignment: CDR1 DFQATT and CDR2 SNEGSKA (reference sequence). J lost 4 bases, V lost 0 bases, and 10 bases had no gene match. CDR3 length: 17 amino acids.